The clone carrying this T cell receptor (beta chain) was seen a handful of times. Its antigen is unidentified. The CDR3 covers 15 residues. Trimming took off 5 bases at V and 4 bases at J, with 17 bases between the two ends. Germline V gene lookup returns CDR1 MNHEY and CDR2 SMNVEV (reference sequence). The source of the sample is a study of T cell repertoires in cytomegalovirus infection. TCRdb reprocessed the reads via MiXCR and lists one record per CDR3 protein. This table holds 100,000 or so distinct CDR3 sequences, around 45% found once. The source of this sequence is a human donor in good health (CMV status not recorded). Some clones in this sample may be carry-over from other donors' samples. This chain links TRBV27 with TRBJ2-5, with D unclear. The sequencing used CD8+ T cells from cultured PBMCs, collected from culture after CMV antigen stimulation. CDR3 bases: TGTGCCAGCAGTGCCCTGCTAGGGAATGCAGAGACCCAGTACTTC. This gives the protein CASSALLGNAETQYF.